This entry lists 20 T cell receptor beta chains sequenced from one sample in a study of OX40 agonist ivuxolimab in advanced cancers. The protocol was immunoSEQ multiplex PCR, while the TCRdb copy is restricted to in-frame clones and leaves out a portion. The sample gives around 90,000 clones, roughly 84% of which show up once; about 0.3% is in the top ten. Material: CD4+ or CD8+ T cells sorted from blood, obtained in a trial of the OX40 agonist ivuxolimab. These receptors all stem from an adult with an advanced solid tumor such as melanoma, head and neck, liver or kidney cancer.

The chain links TRBV2 to TRBJ2-5, with D possibly called TRBD1 or TRBD2 (5 bases each). Trimming stripped 1 base from V and 1 base from J, with 7 bases between. The CDR3 has 14 amino acids. Per germline, CDR1 SNHLY and CDR2 FYNNEI. The CDR3 loop reads CASSEGGSQETQYF. The CDR3 DNA reads as TGTGCCAGCAGTGAAGGGGGGAGCCAAGAGACCCAGTACTTC.

The rearrangement uses TRBV15 and TRBJ2-5; D tentatively reads TRBD1 or TRBD2 (5 bases each). The V and J ends lost 0 bases and 5 bases respectively, with 16 bases between them. The CDR3 contains 16 residues. Germline loops: CDR1 LNHNV, CDR2 YYDKDF (reference sequence). DNA for the CDR3: TGTGCCACCAGCAGAGATTTGGGGACCGGGTCGGAGACCCAGTACTTC. The encoded protein is CATSRDLGTGSETQYF.

V is TRBV11-1 and J is TRBJ2-4; D is ambiguous. Between the trimmed V and J ends, which lost 1 base and 8 bases, there was a span of 9 bases. The CDR3 contains 13 residues. CDR1 and CDR2 from the germline V gene are SGHAT and FQDESV (reference sequence). The CDR3 here is CASSLGKSDIQYF. CDR3 DNA sequence: TGTGCCAGCAGCTTAGGAAAAAGTGACATTCAGTACTTC.

J is TRBJ2-1 and V is TRBV5-1; 7 bases are a match to TRBD1. V was clipped by 5 bases and J by 6 bases; unmatched bases: 5. In germline, CDR1 is SGHRS, CDR2 YFSETQ. This CDR3 has 13 amino acids. The CDR3 DNA is TGCGCCAGCAGTACCCCAGGGGGCAATGAGCAGTTCTTC. Its protein is CASSTPGGNEQFF.

In its sample, this clone was seen once. This chain uses TRBV18 with TRBJ2-5; TRBD1 or TRBD2 may be the D gene (7 bases each). Trimming shortened V by 2 bases and J by 5 bases, and 21 bases separated the two germline ends. Germline V gene lookup returns CDR1 KGHSH and CDR2 LQKENI. CDR3 length: 17 residues. The CDR3 reads CASSPIAGGVAGETQYF. Here the CDR3 DNA reads TGTGCCAGCTCACCAATTGCAGGGGGTGTAGCGGGTGAGACCCAGTACTTC.

The chain's CDR3 is CSSKEQTNTEAFF. CDR3 nucleotide sequence: TGCAGCTCCAAAGAACAAACGAACACTGAAGCTTTCTTT. The chain joins TRBV29-1 to TRBJ1-1, with D uncertain. CDR3 size: 13 residues. V shed 8 bases and J shed 1 base, with 14 bases lying between them. Germline V gene data show CDR1 as SQVTM and CDR2 as ANQGSEA.

This chain joins TRBV19 and TRBJ2-1; 11 nucleotides agree with TRBD2. Germline V lookup: CDR1 LNHDA, CDR2 SQIVND (reference sequence). V trimming: 7 bases; J trimming: 6 bases; junction bases outside the gene matches: 11. The CDR3 consists of 16 residues. As DNA, the CDR3 is TGTGCCAGTACTGGCTATAGCGGGGGGGGTTTCAATGAGCAGTTCTTC. Translated, it gives CASTGYSGGGFNEQFF.

CDR3 bases: TGTGCCAGCAGTTACTCTTCCTTCAGAGGCGACTACGAGCAGTACTTC. Amino acids: CASSYSSFRGDYEQYF. This rearrangement joins TRBV6-6 to TRBJ2-7; D gene uncertain. Trimming took 0 bases from V and 3 from J, leaving 15 bases between them. The V gene's germline CDR1 is MNHNY and CDR2 SVGAGI (reference sequence). The CDR3 is 16 amino acids.

The chain couples TRBV7-9 to TRBJ2-3, with a tentative D call TRBD2 (5 bases). CDR1 is SEHNR, CDR2 FQNEAQ, per germline (reference sequence). V lost 4 bases, J lost 0 bases, and 8 bases lay in between. This CDR3 contains 14 residues. The CDR3 sequence: CASSSDYSTDTQYF. The CDR3 coding sequence is TGTGCCAGCAGCTCAGACTACAGCACAGATACGCAGTATTTT.

This chain uses TRBV27 with TRBJ2-2, with D perhaps matching TRBD1 (5 bases). Germline CDR1 MNHEY, CDR2 SMNVEV (reference sequence). Trimming pared 6 bases from V and 0 bases from J, leaving 11 bases between. The CDR3 spans 15 residues. In DNA, the CDR3 is TGTGCCAGCAGAAGGGCAGGGACGAACACCGGGGAGCTGTTTTTT. Translating gives CASRRAGTNTGELFF.

The table lists this clone with a few counts. CDR3 bases: TGCACCAGCAGTCGCCGCCACTTTAAACCCGGGGGGGGGCCACTCTTC. Translation gives CTSSRRHFKPGGGPLF. The chain recombines TRBV1 with TRBJ1-2. TRBV1 is an annotated pseudogene. This CDR3 is 16 amino acids long.

The chain's CDR3 is CASSLGQGSNQPQHF. The CDR3 DNA reads as TGTGCCAGCAGCTTGGGACAGGGTAGCAATCAGCCCCAGCATTTT. V gene TRBV2 combines with J gene TRBJ1-5; TRBD1 agrees at 9 bases. V was pared by 6 bases and J by 0 bases, with 3 bases of the junction left unmatched. The CDR3 has 15 amino acids. Germline V gene sequence: CDR1 SNHLY, CDR2 FYNNEI.

The chain uses TRBV30 and TRBJ2-7; 9 bases map to TRBD1. CDR3 length equals 15 residues. V lost 0 bases, J lost 3 bases, and 6 bases stayed unmatched. Germline CDR1 is GTSNPN and CDR2 is SVGIG (reference sequence). CDR3 nucleotides: TGTGCCTGGAGTGTCCCCGGGACAGGGCTCTACGAGCAGTACTTC. It yields the protein CAWSVPGTGLYEQYF. Full variable domain (remainder filled in from reference TRBV30 and TRBJ2-7): SQTIHQWPATLVQPVGSPLSLECTVEGTSNPNLYWYRQAAGRGLQLLFYSVGIGQISSEVPQNLSASRPQDRQFILSSKKLLLSDSGFYLCAWSVPGTGLYEQYFGPGTRLTVT.

The J gene is TRBJ2-5, the V gene TRBV10-3, with unresolved D. With 4 bases removed from V and 5 bases from J, the gap between germline ends came to 8 bases. Looked up from germline, CDR1 is ENHRY and CDR2 is SYGVKD. The CDR3 spans 12 residues. CDR3 in DNA: TGTGCCATCAGTGCACTGGGGGAGACCCAGTACTTC. Residues: CAISALGETQYF.

V and J are TRBV6-1 and TRBJ2-5, with D possibly TRBD2 on 5 matching bases. Trimming pared 4 bases from V and 5 bases from J, leaving 11 bases between. In germline, CDR1 is MNHNS, CDR2 SASEGT. The CDR3 has 13 residues. The CDR3, as DNA: TGTGCCAGCAGTGTCGGGAATAGGGAGACCCAGTACTTC. This encodes CASSVGNRETQYF.

This chain connects TRBV11-1 to TRBJ2-1; the match to TRBD2 covers 11 bases. V shed 7 bases and J 10 bases; nucleotides not matched to a gene: 18. Germline loops: CDR1 SGHAT, CDR2 FQDESV (reference sequence). The CDR3 sequence is 17 residues long. CDR3: CASNRARSGGGTGEQFF. In DNA, the CDR3 is TGTGCCAGCAACCGCGCCCGTAGCGGGGGGGGAACGGGGGAGCAGTTCTTC.

CDR3 sequence: CASSSLRHGDTEAFF. Written as DNA, the CDR3 is TGTGCCAGCAGCTCCTTACGACACGGTGACACTGAAGCTTTCTTT. The rearrangement uses TRBV11-1 and TRBJ1-1, with D hard to call. The ends were cut back, 4 bases at V and 3 bases at J, with 15 bases in the middle. Germline loops: CDR1 SGHAT, CDR2 FQDESV (reference sequence). The CDR3 loop spans 15 amino acids.

This clone was seen only once. The J gene is TRBJ1-5, the V gene TRBV7-2; 8 bases agree with TRBD1. The germline gives CDR1 SGHTA, CDR2 FQGNSA. The CDR3 totals 15 residues. V was clipped by 5 bases and J by 6 bases; unmatched bases: 9. CDR3 in DNA: TGTGCCAGCAGCCCCGGACAGGGTTTAGTTCAGCCCCAGCATTTT. This gives the protein CASSPGQGLVQPQHF. Combining the CDR3 with reference TRBV7-2 and TRBJ1-5 gives the whole variable domain GAGVSQSPSNKVTEKGKDVELRCDPISGHTALYWYRQSLGQGLEFLIYFQGNSAPDKSGLPSDRFSAERTGGSVSTLTIQRTQQEDSAVYLCASSPGQGLVQPQHFGDGTRLSIL.

The CDR3 sequence: CASSWDQGRGETQYF. The DNA of the CDR3 is TGTGCCAGCAGCTGGGATCAGGGGAGAGGAGAGACCCAGTACTTC. The chain links TRBV5-4 to TRBJ2-5; D is possibly TRBD1 (6 bases). The CDR3 is 15 amino acids. CDR1 and CDR2 from the germline V gene are SGHNT and YYREEE (reference sequence). Trimming took 3 bases from V and 4 from J, leaving 16 bases between them.

The chain employs TRBV5-1 and TRBJ2-1, with 16 positions matching TRBD2. Germline-derived CDR1 and CDR2 are SGHRS and YFSETQ. The ends lost 4 bases at V and 7 bases at J; junction bases unmatched: 8. The CDR3 totals 17 residues. The DNA of the CDR3 is TGCGCCAGCAGCCTGCTGGGACTAGCGGGGGGGCAGAATGAGCAGTTCTTC. It yields the protein CASSLLGLAGGQNEQFF.